The T cell receptor (beta chain) described here comes from a study of HIV-infected patients and healthy controls (dated by TCRdb to 2013 to 2016). With respect to the entire study: CD4 counts were modestly but significantly increased in about 85% of the 16 patients after three months of therapy, but they remained below normal ranges. The CD4:CD8 ratio rose slightly, whereas CD8 counts showed no consistent shift during early therapy. Viral load fell below detection in about 65% of the 16 patients by the second bleed and in all patients following a further year of therapy. Patients lacked overall T-cell lymphocytopenia, and total CDR3 counts per chain did not differ significantly from controls. The question the study tested was whether immune perturbation and reconstitution could be captured by deep TCR repertoire sequencing of small blood samples from HIV patients. General conclusions and limits of the study: During therapy, a significant decrease in frequency was seen for HIV-associated CDR3s, whereas no significant change was found for CMV-associated CDR3s, although most of them became more frequent. Alpha-chain CDR3s from MAIT cells appeared at high frequency in healthy controls but were severely depleted in HIV+ repertoires. Only sixteen HIV-infected individuals were processed, which the authors considered a major limit on how widely the findings apply. Rare events from HIV-infected data received too much weight under size-matching, and comparisons were complicated by unequal numbers of distinct sequences between patients and controls. Pairing of alpha and beta chains was not determined in the samples. The use of whole blood limited sequencing depth and precluded separation of the dynamics of distinct T-cell subpopulations. The observed differences in diversity could not be explained by the slight differences in age and sex profiles between the study cohorts. Compared with untreated HIV+ repertoires, healthy control repertoires had roughly threefold more distinct CDR3s and higher Shannon diversity. The therapy captured by the treated samples lasted only approximately 3 months, arguably too short a period to observe immune reconstitution given low adult thymic output. Significantly higher mean Gini indices were seen in HIV-infected repertoires than in controls, possibly reflecting oligoclonality. Donor HLA types were not determined in the study. By Jaccard index and by the count of highly shared sequences, healthy controls shared more CDR3s between individuals than HIV+ patients did. Mean usage differed significantly between HIV-infected patients and controls for eight alpha and eight beta V genes. In size-matched repertoire data, the apparent post-therapy recovery of the Gini index in HIV-infected patients was not replicated.

This clonotype registers as medium-sized (0.01 to 0.1%) within its sample. It has no known antigen specificity. The input lacks base qualities; no much larger clone sits a single base away. The study collected follow-up blood from HIV-infected patients roughly three months, about 14 weeks, after antiretroviral therapy began. Whole blood was used without cell fractionation, so all unsorted peripheral T cells were reflected in the repertoire. For RNA extraction, roughly 2.3 ml of peripheral blood was drawn into Tempus tubes. Patients with febrile or AIDS-related illness, tumors, hepatitis B or C coinfection, immunomodulatory therapy, recent vaccination or treatment interruptions were excluded from enrollment. The TURBO-DNase kit was used to remove leftover genomic DNA, and GLOBINclear was used to deplete globin mRNA. Reverse transcription of around 450 ng RNA was performed with SuperScript III using primers directed against the alpha and beta constant regions. Separate alpha and beta chain libraries were made by chain-specific third strand synthesis with multiplexing indices. To avoid primer bias, the protocol used one single primer pair to amplify every rearrangement within a chain, and the protocol also attached molecular barcodes to each cDNA molecule. T4 RNA Ligase 1 joined purified cDNA to a 5' RACE adapter that carried a random hexamer and the SP2 sequencing primer site. The authors primed second strand synthesis from the SP2 site with Phusion polymerase and used slow temperature ramps to favor optimal annealing. Joined together, two random hexamer sequences that had both been added before amplification formed the 12-nucleotide barcode of each molecule. A short first PCR added P5 and P7 adapter elements plus a second index, followed by an approximately 25-cycle amplification PCR with P5s and P7 primers. In total the libraries went through 27 PCR cycles, after which the libraries were quantified on a Qubit, sized on a Bioanalyzer, and diluted to approximately 4.2 nM. Normalized libraries were sequenced on an Illumina MiSeq with 2 x 250 paired-end kits. Into about 10 ul Tris-Cl, the reverse transcription reactions were eluted following cleanup on MinElute columns. A 1:1 ratio of AMPure XP beads was used to clean the adapter ligations after they had run for around 25 hours at 16 degrees C. The original methods were these. Demultiplexed FASTQ files were processed with a modified Decombinator by which V, J, insert and barcode information was output. Sequences that shared a barcode but differed from the dominant sequence were treated as errors and discarded, and barcodes were clustered at Levenshtein distance 3 and counted to estimate the original cDNA molecules. Downstream analyses used R packages ineq, vegan, igraph and RCytoscape, with IMGT nomenclature and CDR3 definitions. To avoid skew from clonal expansion, each TCR was counted once, and V gene usage was computed over distinct sequences. Unique CDR3 amino acid sequences within a donor were connected in similarity networks whenever two sequences differed by a single Levenshtein edit. In the repertoires, a search was made for a compiled set of published HIV-specific CDR3s (roughly 97 alpha, several hundred beta) and CMV-specific CDR3s (approximately 13 alpha, 253 beta). It was shown by random subsampling to size-matched repertoires that the decreased diversity of patients was not caused by their lower sequence numbers. In-frame beta chains were kept once TCRdb had trimmed the public reads at Q25 with fastp and called clones with MiXCR. Rows merge per CDR3 protein into single entries with the most common DNA and genes. It is TCRdb's table, rather than the study itself, that gives the V and J calls and clone size. The sample table contains thousands of distinct CDR3 sequences; only one count was recorded for roughly 8.7% of them. Approximately 30% of the sample rests with the top ten.

The material was blood, obtained during antiretroviral therapy. The sequence was obtained from an adult with HIV infection.

The nucleotide sequence reads as follows: TGTGCCAGCAGTTTCAGGGGCGGCTCCTACAATGAGCAGTTCTTC. This encodes CASSFRGGSYNEQFF. The chain employs TRBV27 and TRBJ2-1; the D gene is perhaps TRBD1, on 6 matching bases. Sequences MNHEY (CDR1) and SMNVEV (CDR2) are obtained from the germline V gene (reference sequence). The CDR3 runs 15 residues from the cysteine to the phenylalanine. Only the CDR3 portion is preserved as DNA: 45 bases, with reading frame beginning at the first base. V is reduced by 3 bases and J by 0 bases, leaving a spacing of 9 bases between them.